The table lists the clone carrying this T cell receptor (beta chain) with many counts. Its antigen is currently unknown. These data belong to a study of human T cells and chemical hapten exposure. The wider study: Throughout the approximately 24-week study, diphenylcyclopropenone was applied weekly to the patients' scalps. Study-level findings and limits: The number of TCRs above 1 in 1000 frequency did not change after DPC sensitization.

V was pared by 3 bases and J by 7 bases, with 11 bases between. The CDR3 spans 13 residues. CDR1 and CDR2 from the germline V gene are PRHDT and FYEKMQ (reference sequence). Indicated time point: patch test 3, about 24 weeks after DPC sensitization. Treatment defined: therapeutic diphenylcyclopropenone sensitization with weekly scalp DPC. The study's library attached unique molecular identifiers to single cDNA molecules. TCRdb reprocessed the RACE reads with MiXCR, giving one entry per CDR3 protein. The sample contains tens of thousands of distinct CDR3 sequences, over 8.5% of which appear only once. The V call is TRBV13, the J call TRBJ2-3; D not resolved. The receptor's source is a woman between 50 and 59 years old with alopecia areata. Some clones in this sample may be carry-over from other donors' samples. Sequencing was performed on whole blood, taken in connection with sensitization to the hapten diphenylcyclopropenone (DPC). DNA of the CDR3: TGTGCCAGCAGCTTCGACGCAGTCAATACGCAGTATTTT. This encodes CASSFDAVNTQYF.